This passage covers 23 T cell receptor beta chains from one sample sequenced in a study of T cell changes during pregnancy in multiple sclerosis. The assay was immunoSEQ multiplex PCR, and TCRdb's table has in-frame clones only and misses some. The table includes 75,000 to 95,000 clones, 70% to 90% detected once. The material sequenced was peripheral blood, taken in the first trimester of pregnancy. The receptors derive from a female donor in good health, enrolled as a control in a pregnancy study.

CDR3 DNA: TGTGCCAGCTCACCCGGGGGGCAAGATACGCAGTATTTT. Translation: CASSPGGQDTQYF. The gene calls are TRBV18 and TRBJ2-3, with a tentative D call TRBD2 (7 bases). In germline, CDR1 is KGHSH, CDR2 LQKENI. The CDR3 has 13 residues. With 3 bases removed from V and 5 bases from J, the gap between germline ends came to 9 bases.

J is TRBJ1-6 and V is TRBV10-3, with 9 positions matching TRBD1. CDR3 length: 12 amino acids. The germline V gene encodes CDR1 ENHRY and CDR2 SYGVKD. With V trimmed by 8 bases and J by 9 bases, 2 bases remained unmatched. CDR3 in DNA: TGTGCCATCGGGACAGGGCTTTCACCCCTCCACTTT. Protein sequence: CAIGTGLSPLHF.

Here the CDR3 reads CSATNRREQFF. The DNA for the CDR3 is TGCAGTGCTACGAACCGGAGGGAGCAGTTCTTC. V and J are TRBV20-1 and TRBJ2-1, with a weak D call TRBD2 (5 bases). This CDR3 spans 11 amino acids. Trimming removed 4 bases at V and 10 bases at J, with 11 bases between. In germline, CDR1 is DFQATT, CDR2 SNEGSKA (reference sequence).

This clone came up a few times. The genes are TRBV9 and TRBJ1-5; D is unresolved. Trimming removed 3 bases at V and 2 bases at J, with 6 bases between. Germline V lookup: CDR1 SGDLS, CDR2 YYNGEE. CDR3 length: 13 residues. The CDR3 spells CASSAQGNQPQHF. In nucleotides, the CDR3 is TGTGCCAGCAGCGCCCAGGGCAATCAGCCCCAGCATTTT.

V gene TRBV5-6 combines with J gene TRBJ1-6; 9 positions match TRBD1. The ends lost 0 bases at V and 14 bases at J; junction bases unmatched: 9. CDR1 is SGHDT, CDR2 YYEEEE, per germline. The CDR3 spans 15 residues. CDR3 sequence (DNA): TGTGCCAGCAGCTTGGAGGGGACAGGGTTTCTCACCCTCCACTTT. Its protein is CASSLEGTGFLTLHF.

This chain joins TRBV7-2 and TRBJ1-4; D is possibly TRBD1 (5 bases). The CDR3 loop spans 15 amino acids. Germline CDR1 reads SGHTA; CDR2 reads FQGNSA. Deletions cut 2 bases from V and 8 bases from J, with 15 bases between. In DNA form, the CDR3 reads TGTGCCAGCAGCTTATCGTTCAGGGAGGGAGAAAAACTGTTTTTT. Its protein product is CASSLSFREGEKLFF. The whole variable domain, remainder taken from reference TRBV7-2 and TRBJ1-4, is GAGVSQSPSNKVTEKGKDVELRCDPISGHTALYWYRQSLGQGLEFLIYFQGNSAPDKSGLPSDRFSAERTGGSVSTLTIQRTQQEDSAVYLCASSLSFREGEKLFFGSGTQLSVL.

This chain uses TRBV28 with TRBJ2-3, with D uncertain. V gave up 4 bases and J gave up 2 bases, with 4 bases separating them. From germline, CDR1 is MDHEN and CDR2 SYDVKM. The CDR3 covers 12 residues. In DNA, the CDR3 is TGTGCCAGCAGTTCTATCACAGATACGCAGTATTTT. This translates into CASSSITDTQYF.

This clone was seen ten or more times. The chain carries TRBV28 and TRBJ1-2; 7 bases match TRBD1. Germline assignment: CDR1 MDHEN and CDR2 SYDVKM. Trimming took 6 bases from V and 0 from J; bases not matched to a gene: 4. The length of the CDR3 is 14 residues. The DNA for the CDR3 is TGTGCCAGCAGGGCAGGGGGAGCTAACTATGGCTACACCTTC. Translating it yields CASRAGGANYGYTF.

The chain recombines TRBV29-1 with TRBJ2-7; 10 bases are shared with TRBD1. From germline, CDR1 is SQVTM and CDR2 ANQGSEA. J gave up 3 bases and V 6 bases, and 5 bases lay outside the gene matches. The CDR3 is 13 residues long. In DNA, the CDR3 is TGCAGCGTCGCCGGGACAGGGGACTACGAGCAGTACTTC. Its translation: CSVAGTGDYEQYF.

The V call is TRBV5-1, the J call TRBJ2-2; 9 bases agree with TRBD1. V lost 3 bases to trimming and J lost 1 base; unmatched junction nucleotides: 10. The CDR3 consists of 18 residues. The germline V gene has CDR1 SGHRS and CDR2 YFSETQ. CDR3 bases: TGCGCCAGCAGCTCCTTTGGTGAGGACAGGGGGAACACCGGGGAGCTGTTTTTT. Protein: CASSSFGEDRGNTGELFF.

The chain is built from TRBV19 and TRBJ2-7, with 13 bases identical to TRBD2. This CDR3 contains 15 residues. Germline V gene lookup returns CDR1 LNHDA and CDR2 SQIVND (reference sequence). V lost 3 bases and J lost 5; bases outside the gene matches: 4. Here the CDR3 DNA reads TGTGCCAGTAGTATCGGGACTAGCGGGACCAACGAGCAGTACTTC. Amino acids: CASSIGTSGTNEQYF.

The chain links TRBV29-1 to TRBJ2-3, with D maybe TRBD2 (5 bases). Germline lookup yields CDR1 SQVTM and CDR2 ANQGSEA. V was shortened by 6 bases and J by 0 bases, with 10 bases between the two germline ends. The CDR3 consists of 13 residues. The CDR3 DNA reads as TGCAGCGTGAGGGTCGGTAGCACAGATACGCAGTATTTT. It translates to CSVRVGSTDTQYF.

The genes are TRBV5-6 and TRBJ2-7, with 7 bases aligning to TRBD2. There are 14 residues in the CDR3. The V and J ends lost 0 bases and 3 bases, in that order; junction bases with no gene match: 3. CDR1 and CDR2 from the germline V gene are SGHDT and YYEEEE. CDR3 in amino acids: CASSLGGSYYEQYF. DNA of the CDR3: TGTGCCAGCAGCTTGGGCGGGAGTTACTACGAGCAGTACTTC.

The rearrangement joins TRBV7-2 to TRBJ1-6; 7 bases agree with TRBD1. CDR3 length: 16 amino acids. J gave up 4 bases and V 4 bases, and 7 bases lay outside the gene matches. The germline gives CDR1 SGHTA, CDR2 FQGNSA. The CDR3 DNA is TGTGCCAGCAGCTCGTCCGGGACAGAGTATAATTCACCCCTCCACTTT. As protein: CASSSSGTEYNSPLHF. The full variable domain, completed using reference TRBV7-2 and TRBJ1-6, is GAGVSQSPSNKVTEKGKDVELRCDPISGHTALYWYRQSLGQGLEFLIYFQGNSAPDKSGLPSDRFSAERTGGSVSTLTIQRTQQEDSAVYLCASSSSGTEYNSPLHFGNGTRLTVT.

The genes are TRBV18 and TRBJ2-7, with D possibly being TRBD1 (6 bases). V dropped 6 bases and J dropped 3 bases, with 15 bases sitting between them. The CDR3 loop spans 14 amino acids. Germline V gene lookup returns CDR1 KGHSH and CDR2 LQKENI. The CDR3 DNA sequence: TGTGCCAGCTCGCGAGACAGGAATGACTACGAGCAGTACTTC. It translates to CASSRDRNDYEQYF.

V usage is TRBV4-3 and J usage is TRBJ1-6; D gene uncertain. Trimming took 1 base from V and 10 from J, leaving 20 bases between them. The germline V gene encodes CDR1 LGHNA and CDR2 YSLEER. The CDR3 is 17 residues long. The CDR3 spells CASSQVTLHRRLSPLHF. Written as DNA, the CDR3 is TGCGCCAGCAGCCAAGTCACCCTACACCGGAGGCTATCACCCCTCCACTTT.

The gene calls are TRBV7-2 and TRBJ1-1; D is unclear. The CDR3 has 14 residues. The V end was cut by 1 base, the J end by 1 base, with 7 bases between. Germline-derived CDR1 and CDR2 are SGHTA and FQGNSA. CDR3 sequence: CASSLGLRNTEAFF. CDR3 coding DNA: TGTGCCAGCAGCTTAGGGCTCCGGAACACTGAAGCTTTCTTT.

The gene calls are TRBV6-5 and TRBJ1-2; 9 bases agree with TRBD1. The CDR3 covers 15 residues. The germline V gene has CDR1 MNHEY and CDR2 SVGAGI. J lost 2 bases, V lost 6 bases, and 7 bases had no gene match. The CDR3 DNA sequence: TGTGCCAGCAGCCCCGACAGGGGGATAAACTATGGCTACACCTTC. Encoded protein: CASSPDRGINYGYTF.

The J gene is TRBJ2-5, the V gene TRBV12-5, with 8 positions matching TRBD2. This CDR3 comprises 14 residues. With 2 bases clipped from V and 4 bases from J, the junction kept 3 bases outside the gene matches. Germline V lookup: CDR1 LGHNT, CDR2 FRNRAP. CDR3 DNA: TGTGCTAGTGGTTTGACCGGGAGGGTAGAGACCCAGTACTTC. Its translation is CASGLTGRVETQYF.

This chain links TRBV5-1 with TRBJ2-7; 10 nucleotides line up with TRBD1. CDR1 and CDR2 from the germline V gene are SGHRS and YFSETQ. V lost 4 bases, J lost 6 bases, and 4 bases stayed unmatched. The length of the CDR3 is 13 residues. This CDR3 is CASSRRDRGEQYF. CDR3 in DNA: TGCGCCAGCAGCCGTCGGGACAGGGGCGAGCAGTACTTC.

Only a few counts were recorded for this clone. CDR3 sequence (DNA): TGTGCCAGCAGAGGGCTAGCGGGAGCATACAATGAGCAGTTCTTC. This codes for CASRGLAGAYNEQFF. The J gene is TRBJ2-1, the V gene TRBV7-9, with 10 nucleotides matching TRBD2. The CDR3 has 15 amino acids. The V gene's germline CDR1 is SEHNR and CDR2 FQNEAQ (reference sequence). Unmatched junction bases numbered 6, after V lost 6 bases and J lost 4 bases.

The chain carries TRBV5-1 and TRBJ1-2, with 7 bases identical to TRBD1. V was clipped by 2 bases and J by 6 bases; unmatched bases: 4. The CDR3 totals 13 residues. Per germline, CDR1 SGHRS and CDR2 YFSETQ. The DNA of the CDR3 is TGCGCCAGCAGCTTTACAGGGGCGGATGGCTACACCTTC. This translates into CASSFTGADGYTF.

This sequence joins TRBV6-4 and TRBJ1-2; tentative D call: TRBD1 (6 bases). Trimming took off 0 bases at V and 3 bases at J, with 8 bases between the two ends. This CDR3 is built from 14 residues. The germline V gene encodes CDR1 MRHNA and CDR2 SNTAGT. In DNA, the CDR3 is TGTGCCAGCAGTGACTCGCGGACAGACTATGGCTACACCTTC. Protein product: CASSDSRTDYGYTF.